One sample yielded the 7 T cell receptor beta chains listed below, sequenced in a study of T-cell reconstitution after alpha-beta-depleted transplantation in children. Unique molecular identifiers were used in preparing the TCRbeta library. TCRdb called the PCR reads again in MiXCR, with one record for every CDR3 protein. The sample includes hundreds of thousands of distinct CDR3 sequences, about 14% seen only once; the top ten take about 4%. The material sequenced was PBMCs, taken from the stem cell graft. These receptors originate from a human donor who donated a stem cell graft to a child with Fanconi anemia.

The chain has TRBV5-1 and TRBJ2-1; D might be TRBD2 (6 bases). V lost 4 bases to trimming and J lost 0 bases, with 14 bases between them. The CDR3 has 16 residues. The germline V gene has CDR1 SGHRS and CDR2 YFSETQ. CDR3 sequence reads: CASSTGSGASYNEQFF. The CDR3 DNA reads as TGCGCCAGCAGCACGGGTAGCGGCGCCTCCTACAATGAGCAGTTCTTC.

This clonotype was seen repeatedly, ten times or more. The J gene is TRBJ2-6, the V gene TRBV30, with TRBD1 matching over 10 bases. With V trimmed by 0 bases and J by 0 bases, 8 bases remained unmatched. CDR3 length: 19 residues. CDR1 GTSNPN and CDR2 SVGIG come from the germline V gene (reference sequence). CDR3 nucleotide sequence: TGTGCCTGGAGTGTGCCCCGGGACAGGGGAGCCTCTGGGGCCAACGTCCTGACTTTC. This translates into CAWSVPRDRGASGANVLTF. Looking up the rest from reference TRBV30 and TRBJ2-6 gives the full variable domain: SQTIHQWPATLVQPVGSPLSLECTVEGTSNPNLYWYRQAAGRGLQLLFYSVGIGQISSEVPQNLSASRPQDRQFILSSKKLLLSDSGFYLCAWSVPRDRGASGANVLTFGAGSRLTVL.

This clonotype was recorded at least ten times. The chain couples TRBV12-3 or TRBV12-4 to TRBJ1-4; D uncertain. V was shortened by 4 bases and J by 8 bases, with 23 bases between the two germline ends. The CDR3 sequence is 17 residues long. CDR3 bases: TGTGCCAGCAGTTCTGGGCCAAGGTTTGGCGCCTTAGAAAAACTGTTTTTT. Amino acids: CASSSGPRFGALEKLFF.

This clonotype was observed a handful of times. The chain employs TRBV7-9 and TRBJ1-3; 7 bases are a match to TRBD1. V trimming: 6 bases; J trimming: 8 bases; junction bases outside the gene matches: 10. Germline V gene sequence: CDR1 SEHNR, CDR2 FQNEAQ (reference sequence). This CDR3 spans 14 amino acids. The DNA for the CDR3 is TGTGCCAGCAGACGGGAGGGACAGACCGACACCATATATTTT. It yields the protein CASRREGQTDTIYF.

This clonotype has just a few counts. The gene calls are TRBV25-1 and TRBJ2-5; 7 nucleotides line up with TRBD1. Germline V gene sequence: CDR1 MGHDK, CDR2 SYGVNS. J gave up 5 bases and V 2 bases, and 5 bases lay outside the gene matches. The CDR3 length is 14 residues. The CDR3 sequence: CASSEDRAGETQYF. CDR3 bases: TGTGCCAGCAGTGAAGACAGGGCCGGGGAGACCCAGTACTTC.

This sequence joins TRBV6-2 or TRBV6-3 and TRBJ2-7; TRBD1 might be the D (6 bases). V gave up 10 bases and J gave up 7 bases, with 17 bases separating them. This CDR3 region has 12 residues. The germline CDR1 and CDR2 sequences are MNHEY and SVGEGT. The CDR3 DNA reads as TGTGCCACCTCCTGGGGGCAGCGAGAGCAGTACGTC. This gives the protein CATSWGQREQYV.

This clonotype showed up just a few times. The chain has TRBV12-3 or TRBV12-4 and TRBJ2-5; TRBD2 aligns across 13 bases. The CDR3 has 15 amino acids. V shed 5 bases, J shed 3 bases, and the junction held 3 bases outside the gene matches. The CDR3 DNA is TGTGCCAGCAGTCATACTAGCGGGGGGGAAGAGACCCAGTACTTC. Translation: CASSHTSGGEETQYF.